Listed below are T cell receptor beta chains from one sample, sequenced in a study of identical twins. Using its own MiXCR run on the 5' RACE reads, TCRdb lists one record per CDR3 protein. The sample carries 450,000 to 600,000 distinct CDR3 sequences, approximately 20% recorded once. This same sample was also part of a study on yellow fever vaccine responses in identical twins.

The specimen was CD4+ T cells sorted from blood. Receptors originate from a woman under 30 in good health. Each CDR3 is given with its conserved first and last residue. The D gene is left open where the match is weak. Size is omitted from some rows. Given values are once, few, many or a class for expanded clones.

abundance,d_gene,j_gene,v_gene,CDR3aa,CDR3nt
many,TRBD1,TRBJ2-1,TRBV12-3/TRBV12-4,CASSGTGVPFF,TGTGCCAGCAGTGGGACAGGGGTGCCGTTCTTC
-,-,TRBJ2-3,TRBV5-1,CASSHGGSTDTQYF,TGCGCCAGCAGCCACGGCGGGAGCACAGATACGCAGTATTTT
-,TRBD2,TRBJ2-3,TRBV4-1,CASRASGGAGTDTQYF,TGCGCCAGCAGAGCTAGCGGGGGGGCCGGAACAGATACGCAGTATTTT
-,TRBD2,TRBJ2-4,TRBV11-2,CASSSQARHPGRENIQYF,TGTGCCAGCAGCTCCCAGGCCCGACATCCAGGGAGGGAAAACATTCAGTACTTC
few,-,TRBJ2-7,TRBV6-7,CASSYTAYEQYF,TGTGCCAGCAGTTACACGGCGTACGAGCAGTACTTC
-,TRBD1,TRBJ1-2,TRBV28,CASSLPRPGQGRGYTF,TGTGCCAGCAGTTTACCCAGACCGGGACAGGGACGTGGCTACACCTTC
-,-,TRBJ2-5,TRBV11-2,CASSPAREGETQYF,TGTGCCAGCAGCCCGGCCCGGGAAGGAGAGACCCAGTACTTC
-,TRBD1,TRBJ2-1,TRBV12-3/TRBV12-4,CASSFGPLRTGGREQFF,TGTGCCAGCAGTTTTGGTCCTCTCCGGACAGGGGGCCGTGAGCAGTTCTTC
-,TRBD1,TRBJ2-1,TRBV5-1,CASSRGQGAGNEQFF,TGCGCCAGCAGCAGGGGACAGGGGGCGGGAAATGAGCAGTTCTTC
many,-,TRBJ2-3,TRBV20-1,CSYRGADTQYF,TGCAGTTATAGGGGGGCAGATACGCAGTATTTT
few,-,TRBJ1-5,TRBV6-6,CASRESSNQPQHF,TGTGCCAGCAGGGAGTCGAGCAATCAGCCCCAGCATTTT
-,TRBD1,TRBJ2-1,TRBV7-3,CASRLRDRSYNEQFF,TGTGCCAGCAGACTCCGGGACAGAAGCTATAATGAGCAGTTCTTC
-,-,TRBJ2-7,TRBV9,CASSISGGVSSYEQYF,TGTGCCAGCAGCATCTCAGGTGGCGTAAGTTCCTACGAGCAGTACTTC
-,-,TRBJ2-5,TRBV20-1,CSAREPGRQAETQYF,TGCAGTGCTAGAGAGCCGGGACGGCAAGCGGAGACCCAGTACTTC
-,-,TRBJ2-6,TRBV15,CATSLGGSGANVLTF,TGTGCCACCAGCCTCGGCGGCTCTGGGGCCAACGTCCTGACTTTC
few,-,TRBJ2-1,TRBV21-1,CASSKQISVADSYNEQFF,TGTGCCAGCAGCAAACAAATTTCGGTAGCGGACTCCTACAATGAGCAGTTCTTC
few,-,TRBJ2-3,TRBV5-1,CASSLGAVGTGDTQYF,TGCGCCAGCAGCTTGGGGGCAGTAGGGACTGGGGATACGCAGTATTTT
many,-,TRBJ1-1,TRBV12-3/TRBV12-4,CADRRTEAFF,TGTGCCGACAGGAGAACTGAAGCTTTCTTT
few,-,TRBJ2-7,TRBV20-1,CSARDLGLARSEQYF,TGCAGTGCTAGAGATCTGGGGCTAGCGAGGAGCGAGCAGTACTTC
-,-,TRBJ2-1,TRBV5-1,CASSWDLYNEQFF,TGCGCCAGCAGCTGGGACCTGTACAATGAGCAGTTCTTC
few,TRBD2,TRBJ2-3,TRBV15,CATSRGQLAGTSTDTQYF,TGTGCCACCAGCAGAGGCCAACTAGCGGGGACTAGCACAGATACGCAGTATTTT
-,-,TRBJ2-1,TRBV12-3/TRBV12-4,CASSFWGGGLSYNEQFF,TGTGCCAGCAGTTTCTGGGGTGGGGGGCTGTCCTACAATGAGCAGTTCTTC
few,-,TRBJ2-1,TRBV11-2,CASSARGTSVGDF,TGTGCCAGCAGCGCCCGGGGGACCAGCGTCGGGGACTTC
-,TRBD1,TRBJ2-6,TRBV10-3,CAIRSGTGSVGANVLTF,TGTGCCATCAGGTCCGGGACAGGGTCTGTTGGGGCCAACGTCCTGACTTTC